This entry features one TCR beta chain sequence. The antigen remains undetermined. This CDR3 comprises 15 residues. CDR1 and CDR2 from the germline V gene are LNHDA and SQIVND (reference sequence). Trimming removed 6 bases from V and 5 bases from J; junction bases left unmatched: 12. This sample was included in a study of cytomegalovirus exposure and HLA in healthy donors. Study-wide results and limits: In a later analysis, V- and J-gene trimming of beta chains associated with a DCLRE1C missense variant, replicated independently. It was reported that TCR beta sequences correctly inferred the HLA-A and HLA-B alleles for most subjects.

It was with 60 Vbeta and 13 Jbeta primers that the PCR ran. The table came from immunoSEQ multiplex PCR; TCRdb's copy has only in-frame clones and leaves some out. The profile shows roughly 260,000 clones, about 83% of them singletons. The clonotype comes from a woman aged 40 to 50 in good health and CMV-seropositive. The rearrangement uses TRBV19 and TRBJ1-1, with 7 nucleotides matching TRBD1. The sequenced material came from PBMCs. The CDR3: CASSSGQTLRTEAFF. The CDR3 DNA sequence: TGTGCCAGTAGCTCGGGACAGACTCTTCGGACTGAAGCTTTCTTT.